Detailed here is one T cell receptor beta chain. Its cognate antigen is unknown. Sequencing was performed with immunoSEQ multiplex PCR; in TCRdb, only in-frame clones are kept and a portion is missing. Of roughly 2.4 million clones in the sample, 95% were seen once. All the donors were Caucasian adults who lived in Nashville, Tennessee. The split of CD4+ cells yielded CD45RA+ naive and CD45RA-negative memory subsets. This sample is part of a study of shared clonotypes between healthy human individuals. General study results and limits: Generation probability values for non-shared clonotypes were lower than those for clonotypes shared by all four donors. Represented diversity, genetic and exposure-history alike, was limited by few donors.

Sequences were obtained from naive CD4+ T cells sorted from blood. The subset here: CD45RA+ positively selected. The sequence was collected from a man aged 18-30 years in good health.

In nucleotides, the CDR3 is TGTGCCAGCAGCATCGGGGGGCCATACTCTGGAAACACCATATATTTT. It yields the protein CASSIGGPYSGNTIYF. The genes are TRBV5-4 and TRBJ1-3, with a possible D match to TRBD1 (6 bases). This CDR3 has 16 residues. V lost 4 bases to trimming and J lost 0 bases, with 14 bases between them. Germline V CDR1 and CDR2: SGHNT, YYREEE (reference sequence).